This paragraph reports one TCR beta chain. Its antigen remains undetermined. Base qualities are not at hand, and no much larger clone is one base apart. FACS was used to sort CD4+ or CD8+ cells into naive T cells, defined as CD45RA+, and memory T cells, defined as CD45RO+. A couple of healthy control subjects provided the T cells used for TCR sequencing. Sorted T cell subsets that were not stimulated were used as baseline controls for the mixed lymphocyte reactions. The Qiagen DNeasy Blood & Tissue Kit was used for extraction of genomic DNA. Multiplexed two-step PCR with Vbeta-specific forward primers and Jbeta-specific reverse primers was used to amplify TCRbeta CDR3 regions. Through the immunoSEQ service, the TCRbeta libraries were run on an Illumina instrument for sequencing. In the original analysis: IMGT annotation was used to assign V, D and J genes, and synthetic CDR3 analogues were used to correct the counts for multiplex PCR bias. In the immunoSEQ Analyzer, repertoire clonality was calculated as one minus normalized Shannon entropy. Clonal expansion was defined using Fisher's exact test with Benjamini-Hochberg false discovery rate control and a two-tailed threshold of P<0.01. The table comes from immuneACCESS by way of TCRdb, which keeps in-frame sequences with V and J called. Part of the clones is missing from these tables; in studies checked, under half for an unresolved V gene and the rest for unknown reasons. From that table come the V and J calls and clone size; the DNA was used to work out D and trimming. The sample yields about 28,000 clones; 80% to 85% were counted once. The ten largest make up around 0.1% of the sample.

This entry comes from a study of regulatory dendritic cells for organ transplantation (dated by TCRdb to 2017 to 2019). Broadly, across the study: The TCRbeta repertoires of sorted naive and memory CD4+ and CD8+ T cells were sequenced before and after allostimulation with regulatory or mature dendritic cells.

Here is what the overall study found, with its caveats: Among the resting subsets, memory CD8+ T cells contained the most alloreactive TCR clonotypes. Expansion of memory CD8+ clones was induced by allostimulation in both subjects, but more limited expansion appeared to be induced by regulatory dendritic cells than by mature dendritic cells. Naive CD4+ and CD8+ T cells showed highly diverse repertoires, whereas memory cells were less diverse and memory CD8+ cells were the most oligoclonal. Only a couple of subjects were sequenced, and the authors noted considerable between-individual heterogeneity in the alloreactive memory CD8+ T cell pool.

Reading the germline V gene gives CDR1 SGHNT and CDR2 YENEEA. Its CDR3 holds 12 amino acids, cysteine through phenylalanine. This entry keeps only the CDR3 DNA: 36 bases, framed from base 1. The germline ends are 8 bases apart after V is trimmed by 1 base and J by 7 bases. Rearrangement joined TRBV11-3 to TRBJ2-7; a confident D gene designation cannot be given. This TCR was sampled from a human donor in good health. The specimen was naive CD4+ T cells from blood. The cell subset or site label, read with the paper, signifies: CD45RA+ naive T cells. The DNA sequence is given as TGTGCCAGCAGCTTAGGCCGCGAGGAGCAGTACTTC. Its protein product is CASSLGREEQYF.